One and the same sample provided the 26 T cell receptor beta chains below, sequenced in a study of blood T cell repertoires in COVID-19. Libraries were prepared by immunoSEQ multiplex PCR; TCRdb keeps only in-frame clonotypes and omits some of them. Of 88,000 or so clones listed, 65% to 90% are singletons. Sequencing was done on a sample of peripheral blood. The source of these receptors is a man aged 55 to 70 with acute or convalescent COVID-19.

About this clone: At one boundary the junction diverges from the germline segment, which might be a read error. The chain has TRBV2 and TRBJ2-3; D ambiguous. Per the germline V gene, CDR1 is SNHLY and CDR2 is FYNNEI. The CDR3 contains 13 residues. The DNA of the CDR3 is TGTGCCAGCAGTGAAGCTGGTTCTAGTACGAAGTATTTT. Protein sequence: CASSEAGSSTKYF.

The chain employs TRBV19 and TRBJ1-2; 7 nucleotides line up with TRBD1. CDR3 length equals 18 residues. Germline lookup yields CDR1 LNHDA and CDR2 SQIVND (reference sequence). V gave up 7 bases and J gave up 1 base; unmatched junction bases: 18. The CDR3 coding sequence is TGTGCCAGTATCAACCCCCGGCGCAGGGGGATGGGTAACTATGGCTACACCTTC. This codes for CASINPRRRGMGNYGYTF.

The gene calls are TRBV12-5 and TRBJ1-3, with D possibly being TRBD1 (6 bases). Trimming pared 1 base from V and 2 bases from J, leaving 12 bases between. Germline lookup yields CDR1 LGHNT and CDR2 FRNRAP. This CDR3 is built from 16 residues. Here the CDR3 DNA reads TGTGCTAGTGGTTTGGGTCTCAGGGGAACTGGAAACACCATATATTTT. It specifies CASGLGLRGTGNTIYF.

This chain uses TRBV10-2 with TRBJ2-2; TRBD1 aligns across 7 bases. With V trimmed by 6 bases and J by 4 bases, 5 bases remained unmatched. This CDR3 contains 14 residues. Germline assignment: CDR1 WSHSY and CDR2 SAAADI. The DNA of the CDR3 is TGCGCCAGCAGGGCCAGGGGGAGCACCGGGGAGCTGTTTTTT. Translation: CASRARGSTGELFF.

The rearrangement links TRBV5-1 to TRBJ2-5; 7 positions agree with TRBD2. V dropped 0 bases and J dropped 5; count of bases not matched to a gene: 4. The germline CDR1 and CDR2 sequences are SGHRS and YFSETQ. This CDR3 comprises 14 residues. The CDR3 DNA sequence: TGCGCCAGCAGCTTGGGTCGGGGGGACGAGACCCAGTACTTC. Translated, it gives CASSLGRGDETQYF.

This rearrangement joins TRBV5-1 to TRBJ1-1, with D unclear. This CDR3 region has 12 residues. Trimming took off 1 base at V and 4 bases at J, with 5 bases between the two ends. The germline V gene encodes CDR1 SGHRS and CDR2 YFSETQ. CDR3 DNA sequence: TGCGCCAGCAGCTTGTATAGCACTGAAGCTTTCTTT. Translating gives CASSLYSTEAFF.

The gene calls are TRBV5-1 and TRBJ1-1; 7 bases line up with TRBD1. The CDR3 is made up of 13 amino acids. The J segment lost 2 bases and the V segment lost 5 bases, leaving 3 bases of the junction unmatched. From germline, CDR1 is SGHRS and CDR2 YFSETQ. The CDR3: CASRRDSNTEAFF. CDR3 DNA: TGCGCCAGCAGGAGGGACAGTAACACTGAAGCTTTCTTT.

The chain has TRBV3-1 (or the pseudogene TRBV3-2) and TRBJ2-1, with 10 bases matching TRBD2. Germline-derived CDR1 and CDR2 are LGHDT and YNNKEL (reference sequence). The CDR3 loop spans 16 amino acids. The junction had 14 bases not matched to a gene; V was cut back by 3 bases and J by 12 bases. Here the CDR3 DNA reads TGTGCCAGCAGCCAGGAGCTAGCGGGAGTTTGGGTGCGGCAGTTCTTC. It yields the protein CASSQELAGVWVRQFF.

This chain links TRBV5-1 with TRBJ2-1, with 8 nucleotides matching TRBD1. This CDR3 has 15 residues. V trimming: 4 bases; J trimming: 8 bases; junction bases outside the gene matches: 11. Germline V gene data show CDR1 as SGHRS and CDR2 as YFSETQ. The CDR3 DNA is TGCGCCAGCAGCCAGGACAGGGCGGAAAGGGATGAGCAGTTCTTC. It codes for CASSQDRAERDEQFF.

The chain couples TRBV5-1 to TRBJ1-1; D not resolved. The CDR3 has 14 residues. Looked up from germline, CDR1 is SGHRS and CDR2 is YFSETQ. V shed 2 bases and J shed 1 base, with 9 bases lying between them. The CDR3 DNA sequence: TGCGCCAGCAGCTTTGGGCAGGCGAACACTGAAGCTTTCTTT. Translated: CASSFGQANTEAFF.

This clone has more than one count but fewer than ten. The chain carries TRBV10-3 and TRBJ1-2; 7 nucleotides match TRBD1. Germline assignment: CDR1 ENHRY and CDR2 SYGVKD. The J segment lost 8 bases and the V segment lost 7 bases, leaving 10 bases of the junction unmatched. The CDR3 consists of 13 residues. CDR3 nucleotides: TGTGCCATCACGAGGGACAGCACTCGAGGCTACACCTTC. Its translation: CAITRDSTRGYTF.

The V call is TRBV7-3, the J call TRBJ1-6; D is uncertain. The CDR3 sequence is 15 residues long. Trimming removed 3 bases at V and 7 bases at J, with 13 bases between. CDR1 and CDR2 (germline): SGHTA, FQGTGA. The CDR3 here is CASSFDGGTNSPLHF. The CDR3 DNA is TGTGCCAGCAGCTTCGACGGAGGCACCAATTCACCCCTCCACTTT. Full variable domain (rest looked up from reference TRBV7-3 and TRBJ1-6): GAGVSQTPSNKVTEKGKYVELRCDPISGHTALYWYRQSLGQGPEFLIYFQGTGAADDSGLPNDRFFAVRPEGSVSTLKIQRTERGDSAVYLCASSFDGGTNSPLHFGNGTRLTVT.

The chain carries TRBV5-4 and TRBJ1-2, with D possibly matching TRBD1 (5 bases). The ends were cut back, 4 bases at V and 5 bases at J, with 9 bases in the middle. CDR3 length equals 12 residues. In germline, CDR1 is SGHNT, CDR2 YYREEE (reference sequence). The chain's CDR3 is CASSLDTYGYTF. The CDR3 bases are TGTGCCAGCAGCCTGGACACATATGGCTACACCTTC.

The chain employs TRBV2 and TRBJ2-2, with 7 bases matching TRBD1. The V and J ends lost 6 bases and 15 bases, in that order; junction bases with no gene match: 7. In germline, CDR1 is SNHLY, CDR2 FYNNEI. The CDR3 extends over 11 amino acids. In DNA, the CDR3 is TGTGCCAGCAGAGACCCGGGACAGTTGTTTTTT. This gives the protein CASRDPGQLFF.

This clone was counted between two and nine times. The rearrangement joins TRBV3-1 (or the pseudogene TRBV3-2) to TRBJ2-1; 8 nucleotides align to TRBD2. The CDR3 loop spans 15 amino acids. The V segment lost 2 bases and the J segment 9 bases; nucleotides outside the gene matches: 9. In germline, CDR1 is LGHDT, CDR2 YNNKEL (reference sequence). The CDR3 loop is CASSQNPGGQIEQFF. The CDR3 coding sequence is TGTGCCAGCAGCCAAAACCCGGGGGGGCAGATTGAGCAGTTCTTC.

This clone has just one count. V usage is TRBV19 and J usage is TRBJ1-5, with 8 nucleotides matching TRBD1. The junction had 7 bases not matched to a gene; V was cut back by 9 bases and J by 0 bases. The CDR3 runs 15 residues. Germline V CDR1 and CDR2: LNHDA, SQIVND (reference sequence). Here the CDR3 DNA reads TGTGCCAGCCGGACAGGGAAGCTTAGCAATCAGCCCCAGCATTTT. Translation: CASRTGKLSNQPQHF.

The chain carries TRBV30 and TRBJ1-4, with no clear D. V was clipped by 4 bases and J by 8 bases, with 20 bases between them. The CDR3 spans 15 residues. The V gene's germline CDR1 is GTSNPN and CDR2 SVGIG (reference sequence). The CDR3 DNA reads as TGTGCCTGGAAGTCCGGCAGGCGAAGTGGAGAAAAACTGTTTTTT. It encodes CAWKSGRRSGEKLFF.

The chain is built from TRBV6-2 or TRBV6-3 and TRBJ2-1; 16 positions agree with TRBD2. This CDR3 has 17 residues. CDR1 is MNHEY and CDR2 is SVGEGT in the germline V gene. J lost 8 bases, V lost 5 bases, and 9 bases had no gene match. CDR3 protein: CASSGTSGRASIHEQFF. The DNA of the CDR3 is TGTGCCAGCAGTGGGACTAGCGGGAGGGCCAGTATCCATGAGCAGTTCTTC.

This chain joins TRBV6-2 or TRBV6-3 and TRBJ2-7, with TRBD2 matching over 10 bases. J gave up 2 bases and V 4 bases, and 2 bases lay outside the gene matches. CDR3 length equals 14 residues. The V gene's germline CDR1 is MNHEY and CDR2 SVGEGT. The CDR3 DNA sequence: TGTGCCAGCAGTTCTAGCGGGGGCACCTACGAGCAGTACTTC. Protein sequence: CASSSSGGTYEQYF.

The CDR3 protein is CASRKGAGNQPQHF. The DNA of the CDR3 is TGTGCCAGTAGAAAGGGGGCGGGCAATCAGCCCCAGCATTTT. The rearrangement links TRBV27 to TRBJ1-5; the match to TRBD1 covers 7 bases. Germline V gene lookup returns CDR1 MNHEY and CDR2 SMNVEV (reference sequence). This CDR3 is built from 14 residues. J was trimmed by 2 bases and V by 9 bases; bases with no gene match: 7.

This clone was picked up one time. CDR3 sequence: CASSLDQNNEQFF. CDR3 nucleotide sequence: TGTGCCAGCAGCTTAGATCAGAACAATGAGCAGTTCTTC. The genes are TRBV11-2 and TRBJ2-1, with D unclear. The CDR3 totals 13 residues. Germline values: CDR1 SGHAT, CDR2 FQNNGV. The ends were cut back, 0 bases at V and 5 bases at J, with 5 bases in the middle.

Only one count was recorded for this clone. CDR3 amino acids: CASSITGLYSGTEAFF. CDR3 in DNA: TGTGCCAGCAGTATAACGGGACTCTACAGTGGTACTGAAGCTTTCTTT. The V gene is TRBV6-2 or TRBV6-3, the J gene TRBJ1-1; a weak D match, TRBD1 (5 bases). The germline V gene has CDR1 MNHEY and CDR2 SVGEGT. This CDR3 region has 16 residues. Trimming shortened V by 5 bases and J by 5 bases, and 21 bases separated the two germline ends.

The rearrangement uses TRBV6-2 or TRBV6-3 and TRBJ1-1; perhaps TRBD1 as D (6 bases). The CDR3 consists of 14 residues. Trimming took 4 bases from V and 4 from J, leaving 13 bases between them. Per germline, CDR1 MNHEY and CDR2 SVGEGT. The CDR3 region has the DNA TGTGCCAGCAGTTTCCAGGGGACGGGCACTGAAGCTTTCTTT. This sequence encodes CASSFQGTGTEAFF.

The chain recombines TRBV7-2 with TRBJ1-2; D may be TRBD1 (5 bases). This CDR3 spans 16 amino acids. Germline-derived CDR1 and CDR2 are SGHTA and FQGNSA. V was pared by 5 bases and J by 4 bases, with 20 bases between. The CDR3 spells CASSPHPRTPVYGYTF. The CDR3 DNA reads TGTGCCAGCAGCCCTCATCCTCGGACACCTGTCTATGGCTACACCTTC. The full variable domain, completed using reference TRBV7-2 and TRBJ1-2, is GAGVSQSPSNKVTEKGKDVELRCDPISGHTALYWYRQSLGQGLEFLIYFQGNSAPDKSGLPSDRFSAERTGGSVSTLTIQRTQQEDSAVYLCASSPHPRTPVYGYTFGSGTRLTVV.

This clone was recorded once. The chain couples TRBV28 to TRBJ1-2, with D maybe TRBD1 (5 bases). The CDR3 loop spans 13 amino acids. V gave up 10 bases and J gave up 1 base, with 13 bases separating them. Germline V gene lookup returns CDR1 MDHEN and CDR2 SYDVKM. The CDR3 is CATRQSDNYGYTF. DNA of the CDR3: TGTGCCACCCGACAGTCGGATAACTATGGCTACACCTTC.

The chain uses TRBV4-2 and TRBJ1-2; 9 bases are shared with TRBD1. The CDR3 runs 14 residues. V was pared by 0 bases and J by 7 bases, with 3 bases of the junction left unmatched. Germline V gene sequence: CDR1 LGHNA, CDR2 YNFKEQ. The CDR3 DNA sequence: TGTGCCAGCAGCCAAGATGTGGACAGGGGTGGCTACACCTTC. Its protein product is CASSQDVDRGGYTF.